One and the same sample provided the 24 T cell receptor beta chains below, sequenced in a study of T cells in narcolepsy (dated 2018 in TCRdb). Library preparation was by the immunoSEQ multiplex PCR assay. The table was pulled from immuneACCESS by TCRdb, which kept in-frame rearrangements only. Such tables lose some clones; where checked, under half of the loss comes from unresolved V genes, and the rest has no known cause. The sample table holds about 40,000 clones, of which around 89% were seen once. The ten largest clones add up to roughly 1.2% of the sample. Specimen: CD45RA- memory CD4+ T cells from PBMCs. The sample's cell subset or site label, in plain terms: memory T cells sorted ex vivo from peripheral blood. Receptor source: a human donor with narcolepsy.

The DNA for the CDR3 is TGTGCCAGCAGTGGGGGGCGGTTTGAATCGACTGAAGCTTTCTTT. This translates into CASSGGRFESTEAFF. The chain joins TRBV2 to TRBJ1-1, with TRBD1 as a possible D gene (6 bases). V lost 4 bases, J lost 5 bases, and 17 bases lay in between. The CDR3 is 15 residues long. The V gene's germline CDR1 is SNHLY and CDR2 FYNNEI.

The chain is built from TRBV10-3 and TRBJ1-2; D is possibly TRBD1 (5 bases). The germline V gene has CDR1 ENHRY and CDR2 SYGVKD. This CDR3 is 13 amino acids long. With 10 bases removed from V and 2 bases from J, the gap between germline ends came to 14 bases. The DNA for the CDR3 is TGTGCCAGCAGGTCGACAGTCAACTATGGCTACACCTTC. Translated, it gives CASRSTVNYGYTF.

The J gene is TRBJ2-1, the V gene TRBV4-1, with 7 nucleotides matching TRBD2. Looked up from germline, CDR1 is MGHRA and CDR2 is YSYEKL. CDR3 size: 18 residues. The trim removed 0 bases at V and 5 bases at J, leaving 13 bases unmatched. The CDR3 coding sequence is TGCGCCAGCAGCCAAGATGTGGCGGGAGCGTCGTACCACAATGAGCAGTTCTTC. Amino acid sequence: CASSQDVAGASYHNEQFF.

This chain connects TRBV1 to TRBJ1-1; whether TRBD1, the table's D call, matches the DNA was not checked. TRBV1 is reported as a pseudogene. CDR3 length equals 18 residues. CDR3 nucleotides: TGCACCAGCAGCCAAGATCTACAGGAGAAATCAAAAACAATTGAAGCTTTCTTT. Translated: CTSSQDLQEKSKTIEAFF.

Worth noting for this clone: Other DNA sequences in this specimen translate into the identical CDR3. The chain has TRBV28 and TRBJ2-7, with a weak D call TRBD2 (6 bases). This CDR3 has 17 amino acids. V lost 4 bases and J 0 bases, leaving 19 bases between the germline ends. The germline V gene encodes CDR1 MDHEN and CDR2 SYDVKM. Written as DNA, the CDR3 is TGTGCCAGCAGTTCATACCCTGGGGCGGGAAACTCCTACGAGCAGTACTTC. This translates into CASSSYPGAGNSYEQYF.

In the case of this clone: The conserved phenylalanine or tryptophan normally closing the CDR3 is absent here, so this likely arose from a read error. The V call is TRBV7-2, the J call TRBJ2-7, with D possibly matching TRBD2 (5 bases). CDR1 is SGHTA and CDR2 is FQGNSA in the germline V gene. Trimming left V 3 bases short and J 2 bases short, with 8 bases between. This CDR3 spans 13 amino acids. CDR3 in DNA: TGTGCCAGCAGCTTGGACTTTGCCTACGAGCAGTACTCC. This gives the protein CASSLDFAYEQYS.

V gene TRBV25-1 combines with J gene TRBJ1-1; 9 nucleotides line up with TRBD1. Per germline, CDR1 MGHDK and CDR2 SYGVNS. The CDR3 has 15 residues. V shed 1 base and J 6 bases; nucleotides not matched to a gene: 6. DNA of the CDR3: TGTGCCAGCAGTGAATTGGGACAGGGTGTTTCTGAAGCTTTCTTT. As protein: CASSELGQGVSEAFF. The full variable domain, rest sourced from reference TRBV25-1 and TRBJ1-1, is EADIYQTPRYLVIGTGKKITLECSQTMGHDKMYWYQQDPGMELHLIHYSYGVNSTEKGDLSSESTVSRIRTEHFPLTLESARPSHTSQYLCASSELGQGVSEAFFGQGTRLTVV.

The V and J genes are TRBV19 and TRBJ1-1; D gene uncertain. Trimming pared 5 bases from V and 1 base from J, leaving 14 bases between. There are 15 residues in the CDR3. The V gene's germline CDR1 is LNHDA and CDR2 SQIVND (reference sequence). The CDR3 region is CASSLGIRRNTEAFF. The CDR3 DNA is TGTGCCAGTAGTTTAGGGATTAGGCGGAACACTGAAGCTTTCTTT.

V and J are TRBV4-1 and TRBJ1-4; D unresolved. Germline-derived CDR1 and CDR2 are MGHRA and YSYEKL. V dropped 5 bases and J dropped 8 bases, with 9 bases sitting between them. The CDR3 covers 12 residues. DNA of the CDR3: TGCGCCAGCAGCAAAAGGACGGAAAAACTGTTTTTT. This gives the protein CASSKRTEKLFF.

The chain links TRBV7-8 to TRBJ1-6, with D unresolved. There are 14 residues in the CDR3. CDR1 SGHVS and CDR2 FQNEAQ come from the germline V gene. V was clipped by 1 base and J by 10 bases, with 11 bases between them. CDR3 loop: CASSLVRSGSPLHF. The CDR3, as DNA: TGTGCCAGCAGCTTAGTTCGGTCGGGATCACCCCTCCACTTT.

The rearrangement joins TRBV29-1 to TRBJ1-1, with 8 nucleotides matching TRBD1. This CDR3 is built from 22 residues. The V segment lost 8 bases and the J segment 0 bases; nucleotides outside the gene matches: 32. Germline loops: CDR1 SQVTM, CDR2 ANQGSEA. The CDR3 is CSPKLPGQVGTGLEQMNTEAFF. The CDR3 nucleotides are TGCAGCCCAAAACTTCCGGGACAGGTGGGGACCGGACTGGAACAAATGAACACTGAAGCTTTCTTT.

The chain combines TRBV5-6 with TRBJ2-5, with 12 nucleotides matching TRBD2. V lost 6 bases and J lost 4; bases outside the gene matches: 7. CDR1 SGHDT and CDR2 YYEEEE come from the germline V gene. The CDR3 spans 15 residues. The CDR3 reads CASNTLAGGPETQYF. CDR3 in DNA: TGTGCCAGCAACACCCTAGCGGGGGGGCCAGAGACCCAGTACTTC.

In its sample, this clone was seen once. The V gene is TRBV12-5, the J gene TRBJ2-1; D call uncertain. The CDR3 is 11 amino acids. With 1 base removed from V and 13 bases from J, the gap between germline ends came to 8 bases. Germline CDR1 reads LGHNT; CDR2 reads FRNRAP. As DNA, the CDR3 is TGTGCTAGTGGTTTGGCCGAGATTCAGTTCTTC. Translating gives CASGLAEIQFF.

The chain joins TRBV5-6 to TRBJ1-5; no definite D call. The CDR3 sequence is 16 residues long. The germline V and J ends were trimmed by 0 bases and 7 bases, with 17 bases remaining between them. Germline V gene sequence: CDR1 SGHDT, CDR2 YYEEEE. The CDR3 spells CASSLARGLGGQPQHF. The CDR3 DNA follows: TGTGCCAGCAGCTTGGCCCGTGGGTTAGGCGGGCAGCCCCAGCATTTT.

V usage is TRBV6-1 and J usage is TRBJ1-3, with 8 nucleotides matching TRBD1. J gave up 0 bases and V 5 bases, and 3 bases lay outside the gene matches. Germline values: CDR1 MNHNS, CDR2 SASEGT. The CDR3 covers 15 residues. This CDR3 reads CASSRQGSSGNTIYF. CDR3 nucleotide sequence: TGTGCCAGCAGTCGACAGGGGAGCTCTGGAAACACCATATATTTT.

The chain combines TRBV5-1 with TRBJ2-2, with 8 bases matching TRBD1. CDR1 SGHRS and CDR2 YFSETQ come from the germline V gene. This CDR3 is 15 amino acids long. The V segment lost 4 bases and the J segment 6 bases; nucleotides outside the gene matches: 8. The CDR3 region is CASSPGQEGSGELFF. For the CDR3, the DNA is TGCGCCAGCAGCCCGGGACAGGAGGGGTCCGGGGAGCTGTTTTTT.

The V gene is TRBV15, the J gene TRBJ1-5; 10 bases are shared with TRBD1. Germline CDR1 and CDR2: LNHNV and YYDKDF (reference sequence). The CDR3 totals 15 residues. V shed 0 bases, J shed 6 bases, and the junction held 2 bases outside the gene matches. The CDR3 here is CATSREGQGTQPQHF. CDR3 coding DNA: TGTGCCACCAGCAGAGAGGGACAGGGGACTCAGCCCCAGCATTTT.

The chain has TRBV19 and TRBJ1-6; 10 bases are shared with TRBD1. The CDR3 runs 15 residues. V dropped 8 bases and J dropped 7; count of bases not matched to a gene: 8. CDR1 LNHDA and CDR2 SQIVND come from the germline V gene (reference sequence). The chain's CDR3 is CASLGPGQGNSPLHF. The CDR3 nucleotides read TGTGCCAGTTTAGGACCGGGACAGGGGAATTCACCCCTCCACTTT.

The rearrangement uses TRBV5-8 and TRBJ2-1; no reliable D call. V lost 0 bases to trimming and J lost 4 bases, with 5 bases between them. This CDR3 region has 13 residues. Per germline, CDR1 SGHTS and CDR2 YDEGEE. CDR3 residues: CASSLGSYNEQFF. The CDR3 DNA sequence: TGTGCCAGCAGCTTGGGTTCATACAATGAGCAGTTCTTC.

The chain joins TRBV9 to TRBJ2-3; 7 positions match TRBD2. The V gene's germline CDR1 is SGDLS and CDR2 YYNGEE. Germline trimming cut 1 base from V and 4 bases from J; bases unmatched to any gene: 6. The CDR3 is 15 amino acids. The CDR3 here is CASSVSGIRPDTQYF. The CDR3 DNA follows: TGTGCCAGCAGCGTAAGCGGGATTCGCCCAGATACGCAGTATTTT.

The rearrangement uses TRBV5-6 and TRBJ1-2; D is unresolved. Trimming removed 5 bases at V and 4 bases at J, with 18 bases between. Germline CDR1 is SGHDT and CDR2 is YYEEEE. The CDR3 contains 15 residues. The CDR3 coding sequence is TGTGCCAGCAGACAACGACTCGGGCGGGGCTATGGCTACACCTTC. It is translated as CASRQRLGRGYGYTF.

V and J are TRBV19 and TRBJ1-1; possible D gene TRBD1, 6 bases. In germline, CDR1 is LNHDA, CDR2 SQIVND (reference sequence). The CDR3 sequence is 15 residues long. Between the trimmed V and J ends, which lost 10 bases and 4 bases, there was a span of 22 bases. The CDR3 loop is CATRGTRPRFTEAFF. CDR3 in DNA: TGTGCCACTCGAGGGACAAGACCCCGGTTCACTGAAGCTTTCTTT.

This clone appeared once. The chain recombines TRBV21-1 with TRBJ1-1; the table assigns TRBD1, which was not confirmed against the DNA. TRBV21-1 is a pseudogene segment. The CDR3 contains 15 residues. CDR3 sequence: CASSSTGLRDTEAFF. The DNA for the CDR3 is TGTGCCAGCAGCTCAACAGGGCTGCGTGACACTGAAGCTTTCTTT.

The rearrangement links TRBV6-6 to TRBJ1-3, with 8 bases lining up with TRBD1. V lost 4 bases and J lost 3; bases outside the gene matches: 2. This CDR3 spans 14 amino acids. Germline assignment: CDR1 MNHNY and CDR2 SVGAGI (reference sequence). The CDR3 loop is CASSSTGGGNTIYF. CDR3 bases: TGTGCCAGCAGTTCTACAGGGGGTGGAAACACCATATATTTT.